The 13 T cell receptor beta chains reported below all come from one sample, sequenced in a study of long-term antiretroviral therapy in people with HIV. Survey-level resolution applied to immunoSEQ assay v3.0. TCRdb's copy holds only in-frame clones and misses some; the assay was immunoSEQ multiplex PCR. The repertoire includes some 22,000 clones, less than 80% of them detected once, and almost 9.5% sits in the top ten. Sequencing used unsorted PBMCs, obtained 4.1 years after starting antiretroviral therapy. These receptors were collected from a woman aged 40-49 years with HIV.

This sequence joins TRBV11-3 and TRBJ2-3; TRBD2 agrees at 13 bases. The CDR3 consists of 17 residues. The V gene's germline CDR1 is SGHNT and CDR2 YENEEA. Losses at the gene ends were 5 bases for V and 2 bases for J; bases not matched to a gene: 7. The CDR3 DNA sequence: TGTGCCAGCAGCCACGGACTAGCGGGGGTATACACAGATACGCAGTATTTT. Residues: CASSHGLAGVYTDTQYF.

The chain is built from TRBV6-5 and TRBJ2-3; 12 bases agree with TRBD2. This CDR3 region has 15 residues. The trim removed 2 bases at V and 7 bases at J, leaving 4 bases unmatched. Germline V gene data show CDR1 as MNHEY and CDR2 as SVGAGI. The chain's CDR3 is CASSYGLAGSNTQYF. The CDR3 DNA reads as TGTGCCAGCAGTTACGGACTAGCGGGGTCAAATACGCAGTATTTT.

The V and J genes are TRBV9 and TRBJ2-3; TRBD2 aligns across 14 bases. CDR1 is SGDLS and CDR2 is YYNGEE in the germline V gene. The CDR3 is 18 residues long. Trimming cost V 4 bases and J 1 base; bases outside gene matches: 8. CDR3 coding DNA: TGTGCCAGCAGCTCCTCCCGGACTAGCGGGGGGCGCACAGATACGCAGTATTTT. Amino acid sequence: CASSSSRTSGGRTDTQYF.

This clone was detected a few times. The gene calls are TRBV9 and TRBJ2-1, with TRBD2 as a possible D gene (5 bases). Germline V gene sequence: CDR1 SGDLS, CDR2 YYNGEE. V lost 0 bases, J lost 9 bases, and 13 bases lay in between. The CDR3 is 14 amino acids. As DNA, the CDR3 is TGTGCCAGCAGCGTAGAGGGCGGGTGGGGTGAGCAGTTCTTC. Translation gives CASSVEGGWGEQFF.

CDR3 DNA sequence: TGTGCCAGCAGCCGATGGGACACCGGGGAGCTGTTTTTT. Protein product: CASSRWDTGELFF. V is TRBV5-6 and J is TRBJ2-2; D gene unclear. This CDR3 spans 13 amino acids. V was cut by 4 bases and J by 3 bases, with 7 bases left in between. Germline lookup yields CDR1 SGHDT and CDR2 YYEEEE.

The chain has TRBV5-1 and TRBJ1-1; D is unclear. V was trimmed by 0 bases and J by 0 bases, leaving 9 bases between them. Germline lookup yields CDR1 SGHRS and CDR2 YFSETQ. The CDR3 is made up of 15 amino acids. CDR3 protein: CASSLDVTLNTEAFF. In DNA, the CDR3 is TGCGCCAGCAGCTTGGATGTCACCCTGAACACTGAAGCTTTCTTT.

The chain joins TRBV29-1 to TRBJ2-7, with 10 bases lining up with TRBD2. The V and J ends lost 3 bases and 7 bases, in that order; junction bases with no gene match: 9. Germline CDR1 reads SQVTM; CDR2 reads ANQGSEA. This CDR3 region has 14 residues. CDR3 loop: CSVEGSGRVGEQYF. CDR3 nucleotides: TGCAGCGTTGAGGGGAGCGGGAGGGTTGGAGAGCAGTACTTC.

This clone occurred once. V and J are TRBV10-3 and TRBJ2-2; 9 nucleotides agree with TRBD1. Germline V gene sequence: CDR1 ENHRY, CDR2 SYGVKD. This CDR3 has 14 amino acids. Trimming at V came to 5 bases and at J to 6 bases, leaving 4 bases not matched to a gene. The CDR3 reads CAISNRGLAGELFF. Written as DNA, the CDR3 is TGTGCCATCAGTAACAGGGGGCTCGCCGGGGAGCTGTTTTTT.

The J gene is TRBJ2-6, the V gene TRBV5-5; tentatively, D is TRBD1 (6 bases). V gave up 4 bases and J gave up 2 bases, with 16 bases separating them. The CDR3 is 17 residues long. Germline assignment: CDR1 SGHKS and CDR2 YYEKEE (reference sequence). The CDR3 protein is CASSDYTGLAGANVLTF. CDR3 bases: TGTGCCAGCAGCGATTACACAGGGCTTGCTGGGGCCAACGTCCTGACTTTC.

The chain has TRBV19 and TRBJ2-6; no definite D call. From germline, CDR1 is LNHDA and CDR2 SQIVND (reference sequence). The CDR3 consists of 17 residues. V lost 4 bases and J lost 0, with 13 bases in between. CDR3 sequence: CASSTLEFLSGANVLTF. In DNA, the CDR3 is TGTGCCAGTAGTACCCTGGAGTTTCTCTCTGGGGCCAACGTCCTGACTTTC.

The chain employs TRBV5-1 and TRBJ2-7, with 7 bases fitting TRBD1. With V trimmed by 0 bases and J by 3 bases, 3 bases remained unmatched. Per the germline V gene, CDR1 is SGHRS and CDR2 is YFSETQ. CDR3 length: 14 amino acids. CDR3 nucleotides: TGCGCCAGCAGCTTGGGGGGACAGTACTACGAGCAGTACTTC. It is translated as CASSLGGQYYEQYF.

A single count supports this clone. This chain uses TRBV29-1 with TRBJ2-3, with 7 bases matching TRBD2. The CDR3 sequence is 15 residues long. Germline-derived CDR1 and CDR2 are SQVTM and ANQGSEA. The V and J ends lost 3 bases and 3 bases, in that order; junction bases with no gene match: 9. The CDR3 loop is CSVDFGGSGTDTQYF. DNA for the CDR3: TGCAGCGTTGACTTTGGCGGGAGTGGAACAGATACGCAGTATTTT.

The rearrangement links TRBV27 to TRBJ1-5, with 7 bases lining up with TRBD1. The CDR3 sequence is 16 residues long. Germline V gene data show CDR1 as MNHEY and CDR2 as SMNVEV (reference sequence). The ends lost 0 bases at V and 8 bases at J; junction bases unmatched: 10. CDR3 sequence reads: CASSLSLGSQGEPQHF. Here the CDR3 DNA reads TGTGCCAGCAGTTTATCTCTGGGGTCCCAGGGGGAGCCCCAGCATTTT.